This T cell receptor beta chain was captured in a study of OX40 agonist ivuxolimab in advanced cancers. Study-wide context: Ivuxolimab, which targeted the costimulatory receptor OX40 (CD134), was an agonistic, fully human IgG2 monoclonal antibody. The monotherapy dose-escalation portion (N of about 52 patients) of the phase I ivuxolimab trial is reported in the paper. Partial responses occurred in three dose-escalation patients: two with cutaneous melanoma and one with hepatocellular carcinoma. Prior anti-PD-1, anti-PD-L1 or anti-CTLA-4 therapy was permitted, and checkpoint inhibitors had been received by about 37% of dose-escalation patients. Among the 50 to 55 dose-escalation patients, about 20 had hepatocellular carcinoma, roughly 15 melanoma, 9 renal cell carcinoma and 9 head and neck cancer. Intravenous ivuxolimab was administered to patients every 2 weeks at six dose levels: 0.01, 0.1, 0.3, 1.5, 3 and 10 mg/kg. The purpose of peripheral TCRbeta sequencing was to test whether ivuxolimab changed TCR sequence diversity and led to clonal T-cell expansion. A male proportion of 75% to 85% and a mean age of approximately 58 years, ranging from about 23 to 90, were recorded for the dose-escalation cohort.

CDR3 length: 14 amino acids, cysteine to phenylalanine. The sequence is cut down to CDR3 DNA, 42 bases in frame from base 1. For CDR1 and CDR2, the germline V gene lists SNHLY and FYNNEI. V has 4 bases trimmed and J has 4 bases trimmed; junction bases matching no gene number 4. To sequence the TCRbeta CDR3 region, genomic DNA was isolated from the sorted cells. The immunoSEQ Assay was used for sequencing of TCRbeta CDR3 regions. Imported from immuneACCESS, the table was reduced by TCRdb to in-frame sequences with V and J called. These copies leave out some clones; in studies compared against another copy, an unresolved V gene accounts for under half, and the cause of the remainder is not known. The sample table records approximately 38,000 clones; about 90% of these occur just once. More than 25% of the sample comes from the top ten. Patients with a history of autoimmune disease or receiving systemic immunosuppression were excluded from the trial. Peripheral blood for TCR sequencing was collected from all dose cohorts at baseline, on cycle 4 day 1, and on cycle 7 day 1. Samples were obtained from an open-label, multicenter, first-in-human phase I dose-escalation trial of ivuxolimab. Adults with locally advanced or metastatic melanoma, renal cell carcinoma, hepatocellular carcinoma or head and neck squamous cell carcinoma were enrolled in the trial. Before TCR sequencing, CD4+ and CD8+ T cells were separately sorted from peripheral blood.

Results the study describes overall, beyond this receptor: The antigen specificity of the clonally expanded peripheral T cells was not determined. After ivuxolimab, more expanded clones were found on average in CD8+ T cells than in CD4+ T cells. Low levels of normalized T-cell clonal expansion were also seen in some patients who did not respond. In partial responders in the 0.1-3.0 mg/kg groups, normalized peripheral clonal expansion was found to be among the lowest, especially among CD8+ T cells. At doses of 0.1 to 3.0 mg/kg, clonal expansion of both CD4+ and CD8+ T cells in blood was seen between baseline and week 6.

To note about this clone: Which antigen it targets is not known. Base quality data are lacking; no much larger clone is found one base away.

This sequence was found in an adult with an advanced solid tumor such as melanoma, head and neck, liver or kidney cancer. The chain joins TRBV2 to TRBJ1-5; TRBD1 aligns with 7 central bases. Here the sequenced sample was CD4+ or CD8+ T cells sorted from blood, taken in a trial of the OX40 agonist ivuxolimab. The CDR3 protein is CASSVGRGNQPQHF. The sequence in DNA is TGTGCCAGCAGTGTCGGCAGGGGGAATCAGCCCCAGCATTTT.